These 2 T cell receptor beta chains came from one sample sequenced in a study of beta chain features in type 1 diabetes. Every isolated RNA sample was fully reverse transcribed, so sequencing captured expressed TCRB transcripts. The table came from immunoSEQ multiplex PCR; TCRdb's copy has only in-frame clones and leaves some out. The sample yields some 150,000 clones, 10% seen once. The material sequenced was naive CD4+ T cells from blood. The source is a man between 18 and 35 years old in good health.

The chain employs TRBV6-5 and TRBJ2-2; the D gene is possibly TRBD2 (5 bases). The CDR3 spans 16 residues. V lost 4 bases to trimming and J lost 4 bases, with 16 bases between them. CDR1 is MNHEY, CDR2 SVGAGI, per germline. CDR3 amino acids: CASSSGLYWGTGELFF. The CDR3 DNA reads TGTGCCAGCAGTTCCGGACTGTACTGGGGCACCGGGGAGCTGTTTTTT.

V gene TRBV5-1 combines with J gene TRBJ2-5; TRBD2 matches at 9 bases. Trimming cost V 4 bases and J 2 bases; bases outside gene matches: 3. Germline CDR1 SGHRS, CDR2 YFSETQ. CDR3 length equals 14 residues. CDR3 sequence (DNA): TGCGCCAGCAGCCCGACTAGCGGTCAAGAGACCCAGTACTTC. It encodes CASSPTSGQETQYF.